The 17 T cell receptor beta chains listed next were all sequenced from one sample in a study of cytomegalovirus exposure and HLA in healthy donors. PCR was performed using 60 Vbeta and 13 Jbeta primers. Profiling relied on immunoSEQ multiplex PCR, and the TCRdb table lists in-frame clones only, not all of them. The profile shows about 110,000 clones, under 85% of them singletons. The sequenced sample was PBMCs. Source of these receptors: a man between 40 and 49 years old in good health and CMV-seronegative.

The rearrangement links TRBV4-3 to TRBJ1-5; D is undetermined. Deletions cut 0 bases from V and 4 bases from J, with 19 bases between. The germline V gene has CDR1 LGHNA and CDR2 YSLEER. The CDR3 has 18 amino acids. The DNA of the CDR3 is TGCGCCAGCAGCCAAGATGAACCCTTTACAGACGGAAATCAGCCCCAGCATTTT. Translation: CASSQDEPFTDGNQPQHF.

V gene TRBV27 combines with J gene TRBJ1-4, with D possibly TRBD1 on 5 matching bases. The CDR3 runs to 12 residues. Germline assignment: CDR1 MNHEY and CDR2 SMNVEV (reference sequence). V was cut by 7 bases and J by 8 bases, with 11 bases left in between. For the CDR3, the DNA is TGTGCCAGCACCGGGGGAGGGGAAAAACTGTTTTTT. Translated, it gives CASTGGGEKLFF.

This clone was counted a single time. This chain's CDR3 is CASRTVLNSPLHF. As DNA, the CDR3 is TGTGCCAGCCGGACAGTCCTAAATTCACCCCTCCACTTT. V usage is TRBV6-5 and J usage is TRBJ1-6; tentatively, D is TRBD1 (6 bases). The germline V gene encodes CDR1 MNHEY and CDR2 SVGAGI. Trimming took 8 bases from V and 7 from J, leaving 12 bases between them. CDR3 length: 13 amino acids.

In DNA form, the CDR3 reads TGCGCCAGCAGCGAAGGGGACAGACCTAGCACAGATACGCAGTATTTT. Its protein is CASSEGDRPSTDTQYF. The chain is built from TRBV5-1 and TRBJ2-3, with 7 bases lining up with TRBD1. J was trimmed by 0 bases and V by 4 bases; bases with no gene match: 8. Germline V gives CDR1 SGHRS, CDR2 YFSETQ. The CDR3 has 16 amino acids.

The chain uses TRBV19 and TRBJ1-1; TRBD1 is a possible D gene (5 bases). The germline V gene encodes CDR1 LNHDA and CDR2 SQIVND (reference sequence). This CDR3 is 16 amino acids long. V lost 6 bases to trimming and J lost 1 base, with 18 bases between them. In DNA, the CDR3 is TGTGCCAGTAGCCCAATCGGCCACAGGAAGAACACTGAAGCTTTCTTT. This sequence encodes CASSPIGHRKNTEAFF.

The J gene is TRBJ2-1, the V gene TRBV7-2, with 9 bases that match TRBD2. The CDR3 spans 15 residues. J was trimmed by 3 bases and V by 6 bases; bases with no gene match: 6. The germline V gene has CDR1 SGHTA and CDR2 FQGNSA. CDR3 in amino acids: CASSQLAGDYNEQFF. The CDR3 region has the DNA TGTGCCAGCAGTCAATTAGCGGGGGACTACAATGAGCAGTTCTTC.

This clone was observed once. The chain uses TRBV7-2 and TRBJ2-7; TRBD1 matches 11 bases. The CDR3 contains 15 residues. CDR1 and CDR2 (germline): SGHTA, FQGNSA. Unmatched junction bases numbered 1, after V lost 0 bases and J lost 3 bases. DNA of the CDR3: TGTGCCAGCAGCTTAGCCGGGACAGGGGGCTACGAGCAGTACTTC. This codes for CASSLAGTGGYEQYF.

This chain joins TRBV27 and TRBJ1-1; tentatively, D is TRBD1 (6 bases). The V and J ends lost 0 bases and 8 bases respectively, with 10 bases between them. The CDR3 covers 13 residues. Germline assignment: CDR1 MNHEY and CDR2 SMNVEV (reference sequence). CDR3: CASSLSHGTEAFF. The CDR3 DNA sequence: TGTGCCAGCAGTTTATCGCACGGGACAGAAGCTTTCTTT.

The chain recombines TRBV21-1 with TRBJ1-2; the D call TRBD1 from the table was never checked on the DNA. TRBV21-1 is marked as a pseudogene. This CDR3 has 13 amino acids. DNA for the CDR3: TGTGCCAGCACAGGGTCTGGGGACTATGGCTACACCTTC. It specifies CASTGSGDYGYTF.

This chain joins TRBV19 and TRBJ2-2; 10 positions match TRBD1. CDR3 length: 16 amino acids. The J segment lost 5 bases and the V segment lost 6 bases, leaving 9 bases of the junction unmatched. CDR1 and CDR2 from the germline V gene are LNHDA and SQIVND (reference sequence). Here the CDR3 reads CASRRDRTGGTGELFF. In DNA, the CDR3 is TGTGCCAGTAGGAGGGATAGGACAGGGGGAACCGGGGAGCTGTTTTTT.

The rearrangement links TRBV5-5 to TRBJ2-3; 7 bases agree with TRBD2. The CDR3 extends over 14 amino acids. V lost 4 bases, J lost 2 bases, and 4 bases stayed unmatched. CDR1 is SGHKS and CDR2 is YYEKEE in the germline V gene (reference sequence). CDR3 nucleotides: TGTGCCAGCAGCGGGGGGGGGATCACAGATACGCAGTATTTT. This sequence encodes CASSGGGITDTQYF.

This clone was counted only a few times. The chain couples TRBV9 to TRBJ1-5, with TRBD1 as a possible D gene (5 bases). This CDR3 comprises 11 residues. The germline CDR1 and CDR2 sequences are SGDLS and YYNGEE. The V end lost 8 bases, the J end lost 5 bases, and 8 bases lay between the germline ends. The CDR3 DNA reads TGTGCCAGTGGGGGGGATCAGCCCCAGCATTTT. Its protein is CASGGDQPQHF.

This clone was picked up a small number of times. The CDR3 region is CASSLEYPDTQYF. CDR3 bases: TGTGCCAGCAGCTTAGAATATCCAGATACGCAGTATTTT. This chain uses TRBV7-2 with TRBJ2-3; D remains ambiguous. There are 13 residues in the CDR3. Germline assignment: CDR1 SGHTA and CDR2 FQGNSA. The V end lost 1 base, the J end lost 4 bases, and 6 bases lay between the germline ends.

The genes are TRBV9 and TRBJ2-1, with 9 bases that match TRBD1. V shed 0 bases, J shed 3 bases, and the junction held 4 bases outside the gene matches. Germline V gives CDR1 SGDLS, CDR2 YYNGEE. CDR3 size: 16 residues. CDR3 sequence: CASSVVGQGSYNEQFF. As DNA, the CDR3 is TGTGCCAGCAGCGTAGTGGGACAGGGTAGCTACAATGAGCAGTTCTTC.

Only a few counts were recorded for this clone. This sequence joins TRBV27 and TRBJ1-5; D not certain. CDR1 and CDR2 from the germline V gene are MNHEY and SMNVEV (reference sequence). V dropped 3 bases and J dropped 7 bases, with 10 bases sitting between them. The CDR3 has 13 amino acids. This chain's CDR3 is CASSLGISQPQHF. CDR3 in DNA: TGTGCCAGCAGTTTGGGCATTTCACAGCCCCAGCATTTT.

The chain links TRBV29-1 to TRBJ1-4, with TRBD1 matching 9 bases. The junction had 4 bases not matched to a gene; V was cut back by 7 bases and J by 7 bases. Germline CDR1 and CDR2: SQVTM and ANQGSEA. CDR3 size: 12 residues. The CDR3 spells CSAGQGSEKLFF. The CDR3 DNA follows: TGCAGCGCGGGACAGGGTAGTGAAAAACTGTTTTTT.

The V and J genes are TRBV11-2 and TRBJ1-4; weak D call: TRBD1 (5 bases). V gave up 2 bases and J gave up 3 bases, with 7 bases separating them. The CDR3 sequence is 14 residues long. Germline V CDR1 and CDR2: SGHAT, FQNNGV. The CDR3 here is CASSLSRANEKLFF. CDR3 nucleotides: TGTGCCAGCAGCTTATCCAGGGCTAATGAAAAACTGTTTTTT.